This T cell receptor (beta chain) was captured in a study of graft-versus-host responses after intestinal transplantation. About the study: Each recipient received a multivisceral, liver-intestinal, or isolated intestinal graft.

Generated by immunoSEQ multiplex PCR, the TCRdb table keeps only in-frame clones and is missing some. Altogether 70,000 or so clones are present, approximately 80% being singletons, with the ten largest covering 0.39%. As for this clone: The target antigen is unknown.

Overall study findings and caveats: GvH clones appeared in recipient marrow, some first in ileum or blood.

This CDR3 has 15 amino acids. In germline, CDR1 is SGHRS, CDR2 YFSETQ. The germline V and J ends were trimmed by 0 bases and 2 bases, with 11 bases remaining between them. Sequences were derived from unstimulated CD4+ T cells sorted from spleen or lymph node cells, sampled before transplant. The sequence came from a human donor who was the organ donor for an intestinal transplant. The chain joins TRBV5-1 to TRBJ2-5, with a possible D match to TRBD1 (6 bases). CDR3 region: CASSLAGTQQETQYF. The CDR3 DNA follows: TGCGCCAGCAGCTTGGCCGGGACACAACAAGAGACCCAGTACTTC.